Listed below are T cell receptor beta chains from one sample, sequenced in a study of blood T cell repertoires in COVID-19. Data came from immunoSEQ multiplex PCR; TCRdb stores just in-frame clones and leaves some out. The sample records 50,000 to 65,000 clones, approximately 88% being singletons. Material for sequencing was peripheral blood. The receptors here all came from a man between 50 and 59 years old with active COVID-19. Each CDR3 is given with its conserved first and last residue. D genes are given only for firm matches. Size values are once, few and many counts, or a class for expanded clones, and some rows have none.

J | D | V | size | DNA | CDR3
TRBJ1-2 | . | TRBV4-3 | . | TGCGCCAGCAGCCAAGAAACAGCTAACTATGGCTACACCTTC | CASSQETANYGYTF
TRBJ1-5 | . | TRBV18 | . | TGTGCCAGCTCACCAGGGCCGGCGATGGCCCAGCATTTT | CASSPGPAMAQHF
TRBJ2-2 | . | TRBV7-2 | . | TGTGCCAGCAGCTTACCTATAAGGAGGCGGGAGCTGTTTTTT | CASSLPIRRRELFF
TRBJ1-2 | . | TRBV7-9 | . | TGTGCCAGCAGCTTAGAAGGGGCCCAGGGAACGCGAGGCTACACCTTC | CASSLEGAQGTRGYTF
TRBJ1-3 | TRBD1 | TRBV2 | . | TGTGCCAGCAGTGAATGGGACAGCCGCTCTGGAAACACCATATATTTT | CASSEWDSRSGNTIYF
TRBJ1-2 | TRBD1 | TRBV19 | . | TGTGCCAGTAGTGCCCAGTCCCAGGGGGGCTATGGCTACACCTTC | CASSAQSQGGYGYTF
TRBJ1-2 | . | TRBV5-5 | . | TGTGCCAGCAGCTTGGAAGGGAGCCCTCTTCCTAACTATGGCTACACCTTC | CASSLEGSPLPNYGYTF
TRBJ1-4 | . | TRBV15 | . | TGTGCCACCAGCAGATTGCGGGGGGGGAATGAAAAACTGTTTTTT | CATSRLRGGNEKLFF
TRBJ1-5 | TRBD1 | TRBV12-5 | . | TGTGCTAGTGGTAGGCAGGGGACAGGCAATCAGCCCCAGCATTTT | CASGRQGTGNQPQHF
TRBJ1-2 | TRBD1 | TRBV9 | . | TGTGCCAGCAGCAAGAGGGACAGTGAGTGGGGCTACACCTTC | CASSKRDSEWGYTF
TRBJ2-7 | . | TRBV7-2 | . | TGTGCCAGCAGCTGGGGCGCACGGGGGACCTACGAGCAGTACTTC | CASSWGARGTYEQYF
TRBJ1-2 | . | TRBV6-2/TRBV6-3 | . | TGTGCCAGCAGCTACTTAGCCCGTGAGGGCTACACCTTC | CASSYLAREGYTF
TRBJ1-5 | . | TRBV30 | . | TGTGCCTGGAGTACCGGGACACGGGTAAATCAGCCCCAGCATTTT | CAWSTGTRVNQPQHF
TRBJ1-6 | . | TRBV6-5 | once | TGTGCCAGCAGCCCAGAGGGATTTCGGTCCCTCCACTTT | CASSPEGFRSLHF
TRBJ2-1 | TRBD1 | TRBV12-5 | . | TGTGCTAGTGGACCGGGACAGGGATCCAATGAGCAGTTCTTC | CASGPGQGSNEQFF
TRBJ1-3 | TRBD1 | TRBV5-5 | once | TGTGCCAGCAGCTTGAGGGACAGGGGGCTCACTTTCTCTGGAAACACCATATATTTT | CASSLRDRGLTFSGNTIYF
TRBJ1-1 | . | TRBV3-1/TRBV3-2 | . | TGTGCCAGCAGCCTAACGGACAGTAACACTGAAGCTTTCTTT | CASSLTDSNTEAFF
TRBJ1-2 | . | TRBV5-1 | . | TGCGCCAGCAGCTCAGACAACCTTTATGGCTACACCTTC | CASSSDNLYGYTF
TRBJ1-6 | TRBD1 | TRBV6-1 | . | TGTGCCAGCAGCGAAGGGGGACAGGGGCATCTCCCCCTCCACTTT | CASSEGGQGHLPLHF
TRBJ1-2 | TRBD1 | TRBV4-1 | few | TGCGCCAGCAGCCAAGATCAGGGGGCGGGTGGCTACACCTTC | CASSQDQGAGGYTF
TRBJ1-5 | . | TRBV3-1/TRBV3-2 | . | TGTGCCAGCAGCCAAGGAGCCTATCAGCCCCAGCATTTT | CASSQGAYQPQHF
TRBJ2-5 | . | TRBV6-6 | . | TGTGCCAGCAGTACCCTGGGGGGATGGGAGACCCAGTACTTC | CASSTLGGWETQYF
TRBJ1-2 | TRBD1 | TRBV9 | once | TGTGCCAGCAGCGAATTAGACGGGACAGGGGCCGATGGCTACACCTTC | CASSELDGTGADGYTF